These 20 T cell receptor beta chains were sequenced from one sample in a study of T cell changes during pregnancy in multiple sclerosis. Assay used: immunoSEQ multiplex PCR; TCRdb lists only in-frame clones, some missing. The table has 60,000 to 75,000 clones, roughly 88% seen once; the top ten hold approximately 1.5%. Material: peripheral blood, obtained in the third trimester of pregnancy. These receptors all stem from a female donor with multiple sclerosis, enrolled in a pregnancy study.

The chain joins TRBV7-2 to TRBJ2-2, with 8 bases lining up with TRBD2. The CDR3 is 16 residues long. V lost 10 bases and J lost 5; bases outside the gene matches: 15. Germline V CDR1 and CDR2: SGHTA, FQGNSA. The CDR3 DNA is TGTGCCACTTCGAGGGGGAGCGGGAGTAGAACCGGGGAGCTGTTTTTT. The encoded protein is CATSRGSGSRTGELFF.

This sequence joins TRBV6-5 and TRBJ1-3; the D is unclear. Germline V CDR1 and CDR2: MNHEY, SVGAGI. V lost 4 bases, J lost 0 bases, and 7 bases lay in between. CDR3 length equals 14 residues. The CDR3 protein is CASSFDFSGNTIYF. DNA of the CDR3: TGTGCCAGCAGTTTTGACTTCTCTGGAAACACCATATATTTT.

J is TRBJ2-5 and V is TRBV5-1, with D possibly TRBD1 on 5 matching bases. The CDR3 is 14 amino acids. Germline-derived CDR1 and CDR2 are SGHRS and YFSETQ. V lost 4 bases, J lost 2 bases, and 12 bases lay in between. The CDR3 spells CASSTRAGQETQYF. In DNA, the CDR3 is TGCGCCAGCAGCACCCGGGCAGGGCAAGAGACCCAGTACTTC.

V gene TRBV30 combines with J gene TRBJ1-5; a possible D gene is TRBD1 (5 bases). This CDR3 spans 15 amino acids. Trimming shortened V by 0 bases and J by 6 bases, and 15 bases separated the two germline ends. Germline V gene data show CDR1 as GTSNPN and CDR2 as SVGIG (reference sequence). The DNA of the CDR3 is TGTGCCTGGAGTGTAGGGGCAGCCCCCCGTCAGCCCCAGCATTTT. Protein sequence: CAWSVGAAPRQPQHF.

The V gene is TRBV5-1, the J gene TRBJ1-2; D gene unclear. V gave up 2 bases and J gave up 4 bases, with 6 bases separating them. The CDR3 has 12 amino acids. Per the germline V gene, CDR1 is SGHRS and CDR2 is YFSETQ. CDR3 coding DNA: TGCGCCAGCAGCTTTCGAGGCTATGGCTACACCTTC. It codes for CASSFRGYGYTF.

This clone was counted only a few times. V gene TRBV7-3 combines with J gene TRBJ2-7, with D maybe TRBD1 (5 bases). Germline CDR1 reads SGHTA; CDR2 reads FQGTGA. The CDR3 is made up of 15 amino acids. The V end lost 5 bases, the J end lost 2 bases, and 16 bases lay between the germline ends. This CDR3 reads CASSLGVQATYEQYF. The CDR3 nucleotides read TGTGCCAGCAGCCTGGGCGTACAGGCTACCTACGAGCAGTACTTC.

The chain joins TRBV4-3 to TRBJ2-1; D is perhaps TRBD2 (6 bases). Trimming removed 1 base at V and 7 bases at J, with 14 bases between. Germline lookup yields CDR1 LGHNA and CDR2 YSLEER. The CDR3 consists of 15 residues. CDR3 sequence (DNA): TGCGCCAGCAGCCAAGGGCGGGGCCAAATAAATGAGCAGTTCTTC. This encodes CASSQGRGQINEQFF.

This clone occurred a few times. V is TRBV4-1 and J is TRBJ1-1; D is unresolved. The germline V gene has CDR1 MGHRA and CDR2 YSYEKL. The CDR3 totals 14 residues. Trimming took off 4 bases at V and 1 base at J, with 10 bases between the two ends. The CDR3 here is CASSRTRGNTEAFF. The CDR3 coding sequence is TGCGCCAGCAGCCGCACGCGGGGGAACACTGAAGCTTTCTTT.

The rearrangement uses TRBV9 and TRBJ1-5; TRBD1 agrees at 11 bases. The trim removed 1 base at V and 7 bases at J, leaving 4 bases unmatched. The germline CDR1 and CDR2 sequences are SGDLS and YYNGEE. The CDR3 length is 15 residues. CDR3 sequence reads: CASSVSGQGGQPQHF. CDR3 DNA: TGTGCCAGCAGCGTATCGGGACAGGGGGGCCAGCCCCAGCATTTT.

The genes are TRBV4-1 and TRBJ2-1; maybe TRBD1 (6 bases). Germline V CDR1 and CDR2: MGHRA, YSYEKL. The CDR3 loop spans 15 amino acids. V was shortened by 4 bases and J by 3 bases, with 13 bases between the two germline ends. CDR3 sequence: CASSPRQDRYNEQFF. CDR3 bases: TGCGCCAGCAGCCCTCGACAGGACCGCTACAATGAGCAGTTCTTC.

The chain couples TRBV7-6 to TRBJ2-5; perhaps TRBD1 as D (5 bases). CDR3 length: 13 residues. Trimming removed 3 bases from V and 9 bases from J, with 14 bases in between. The V gene's germline CDR1 is SGHVS and CDR2 FNYEAQ. The CDR3 sequence is CASSFSYQGAQYF. DNA for the CDR3: TGTGCCAGCAGCTTCAGCTACCAAGGGGCCCAGTACTTC.

The chain employs TRBV27 and TRBJ2-1; TRBD2 matches 8 bases. This CDR3 has 15 residues. In germline, CDR1 is MNHEY, CDR2 SMNVEV (reference sequence). V dropped 1 base and J dropped 4; count of bases not matched to a gene: 3. CDR3 nucleotide sequence: TGTGCCAGCAGTTTATGGCGGGGGGTGTACAATGAGCAGTTCTTC. Translation gives CASSLWRGVYNEQFF.

The chain combines TRBV19 with TRBJ2-2, with D possibly TRBD1 on 5 matching bases. Per germline, CDR1 LNHDA and CDR2 SQIVND (reference sequence). CDR3 length: 16 residues. The germline V and J ends were trimmed by 5 bases and 2 bases, with 15 bases remaining between them. The CDR3 protein is CASSPRTGANTGELFF. As DNA, the CDR3 is TGTGCCAGTAGTCCTCGAACAGGAGCTAACACCGGGGAGCTGTTTTTT.

V gene TRBV7-9 combines with J gene TRBJ2-7, with 7 bases that match TRBD1. The CDR3 sequence is 14 residues long. Germline values: CDR1 SEHNR, CDR2 FQNEAQ (reference sequence). The V gene end was trimmed by 5 bases and the J gene end by 3 bases; junction bases not matched to a gene: 7. The CDR3 bases are TGTGCCAGCAGCCTGCCCGGGACAGTCTACGAGCAGTACTTC. Translated, it gives CASSLPGTVYEQYF.

V and J are TRBV6-5 and TRBJ2-7; 7 positions agree with TRBD1. Germline CDR1 reads MNHEY; CDR2 reads SVGAGI. The trim removed 6 bases at V and 2 bases at J, leaving 10 bases unmatched. The CDR3 length is 15 residues. In DNA, the CDR3 is TGTGCCAGCAGCGCCGGGACAGACGGAGCCTACGAGCAGTACTTC. Its translation: CASSAGTDGAYEQYF.

This clone came up once. The CDR3: CASSVPSGQGVGKLFF. In DNA form, the CDR3 reads TGTGCCAGCAGCGTCCCCTCGGGACAGGGGGTAGGAAAACTGTTTTTT. The gene calls are TRBV7-9 and TRBJ1-4; 11 positions match TRBD1. The CDR3 spans 16 residues. Losses at the gene ends were 5 bases for V and 10 bases for J; bases not matched to a gene: 12. Germline lookup yields CDR1 SEHNR and CDR2 FQNEAQ (reference sequence).

The chain combines TRBV19 with TRBJ1-5; 9 bases match TRBD1. With 8 bases clipped from V and 2 bases from J, the junction kept 10 bases outside the gene matches. Germline-derived CDR1 and CDR2 are LNHDA and SQIVND (reference sequence). The CDR3 runs 16 residues. This chain's CDR3 is CASGRQGEIGNQPQHF. The CDR3 DNA reads TGTGCCAGTGGCCGACAGGGGGAAATTGGCAATCAGCCCCAGCATTTT.

The chain recombines TRBV2 with TRBJ1-2; D might be TRBD1 (6 bases). Trimming took 7 bases from V and 3 from J, leaving 18 bases between them. The length of the CDR3 is 15 residues. The germline V gene encodes CDR1 SNHLY and CDR2 FYNNEI. The CDR3 protein is CASTRTELPHYGYTF. The CDR3 region has the DNA TGTGCCAGCACGAGGACAGAACTCCCTCACTATGGCTACACCTTC.

This clone was observed a single time. The junction departs from the called germline gene at one end, perhaps through a read error. The chain recombines TRBV7-2 with TRBJ2-3; TRBD2 agrees at 8 bases. The CDR3 consists of 15 residues. Germline V gene sequence: CDR1 SGHTA, CDR2 FQGNSA. CDR3 in DNA: TGTGCCAGCAGCTTAGCGCTAGCGGGTACAGCTACGCAGTATTTT. Its protein product is CASSLALAGTATQYF.

The chain has TRBV6-6 and TRBJ2-7, with D possibly TRBD1 on 6 matching bases. The V end lost 2 bases, the J end lost 1 base, and 9 bases lay between the germline ends. The CDR3 loop spans 14 amino acids. The V gene's germline CDR1 is MNHNY and CDR2 SVGAGI (reference sequence). CDR3: CASSYRTGSYEQYF. The CDR3 bases are TGTGCCAGCAGTTACCGCACAGGGTCCTACGAGCAGTACTTC.